The 3 T cell receptor beta chains in this list originate from one sample, sequenced in a study of T cell changes during pregnancy in multiple sclerosis. Produced via immunoSEQ multiplex PCR; TCRdb's table is partial and in-frame only. The sample has 100,000 or so clones, approximately 93% seen once. Sequenced material: peripheral blood, taken after pregnancy. The receptors originated from a female donor in good health, enrolled as a control in a pregnancy study.

The V and J genes are TRBV9 and TRBJ1-4, with D perhaps matching TRBD1 (6 bases). CDR1 and CDR2 from the germline V gene are SGDLS and YYNGEE. The V end was cut by 2 bases, the J end by 5 bases, with 16 bases between. CDR3 length: 16 amino acids. As DNA, the CDR3 is TGTGCCAGCAGCGTTGGGACCCCCCAGGGGAATGAAAAACTGTTTTTT. This gives the protein CASSVGTPQGNEKLFF.

The chain has TRBV25-1 and TRBJ2-7; maybe TRBD1 (6 bases). V was clipped by 5 bases and J by 2 bases, with 19 bases between them. The length of the CDR3 is 16 residues. Germline-derived CDR1 and CDR2 are MGHDK and SYGVNS. The CDR3 DNA is TGTGCCAGCAGTACCTACGGCCAGGGGACGCCCTACGAGCAGTACTTC. Protein product: CASSTYGQGTPYEQYF.

V usage is TRBV2 and J usage is TRBJ2-3, with 7 bases that match TRBD2. The CDR3 runs to 14 residues. The J segment lost 5 bases and the V segment lost 4 bases, leaving 6 bases of the junction unmatched. CDR1 SNHLY and CDR2 FYNNEI come from the germline V gene. The CDR3 loop is CASSVSREGDTQYF. CDR3 nucleotide sequence: TGTGCCAGCAGTGTAAGCAGGGAGGGAGATACGCAGTATTTT. The complete variable domain, with remaining parts taken from reference TRBV2 and TRBJ2-3, reads EPEVTQTPSHQVTQMGQEVILRCVPISNHLYFYWYRQILGQKVEFLVSFYNNEISEKSEIFDDQFSVERPDGSNFTLKIRSTKLEDSAMYFCASSVSREGDTQYFGPGTRLTVL.